The clone carrying this T cell receptor beta chain appeared many times. This sample was taken from a study of regulatory T cells in long-lasting Graves disease. Germline-derived CDR1 and CDR2 are LGHDT and YNNKEL (reference sequence). The CDR3 consists of 13 residues. With 1 base removed from V and 3 bases from J, the gap between germline ends came to 7 bases. Time point meaning: newly diagnosed GD, antithyroid drugs for less than 3 months. The TCR library was made from RNA extracted from PBMCs. In building TCR beta libraries, iRepertoire HTBI primers were used together with Arm-PCR of CDR3 regions. TCRdb used MiXCR to reprocess the multiplex PCR reads, holding one entry per CDR3 protein. The sample includes around 500,000 distinct CDR3 sequences, roughly 15% seen only once; the top ten take more than 20%. These data are also associated with another study on T cells in Graves' hyperthyroidism and ophthalmopathy. That study adds: Those with hyperthyroidism were 18 to 65 years old, newly diagnosed, and ill for under 2 months.

The receptor comes from a woman aged 35-65 years with Graves disease. The sample was peripheral blood mononuclear cells (PBMCs), taken at new diagnosis, from a patient treated with antithyroid drugs. V usage is TRBV3-1 and J usage is TRBJ2-7; D is unresolved. CDR3 bases: TGTGCCAGCAGCCAAGGATTAGTCTACGAGCAGTACTTC. This translates into CASSQGLVYEQYF.